Listed below are T cell receptor beta chains from one sample, sequenced in a study of T cell repertoires in cytomegalovirus infection. MiXCR, applied by TCRdb to the reads, yields one record per CDR3 protein. This sample yields 150,000 to 200,000 distinct CDR3 sequences, of which 28% are seen a single time; about 28% belongs to the top ten. The specimen sequenced was PBMCs. Every receptor here comes from a human donor in good health (CMV status not recorded). Some clones in this sample may be carry-over from other donors' samples. Both conserved end residues are part of each CDR3. The D gene is left open where the match is weak. Not all rows give a size; the values are once, few, many and, for expanded clones, a class.

D gene	J gene	clone size	V gene	CDR3 protein	CDR3 DNA
.	TRBJ1-2	few	TRBV6-5	CASSPPGAHYGYTF	TGTGCCAGCAGTCCCCCAGGGGCCCACTATGGCTACACCTTC
.	TRBJ1-2	.	TRBV4-2	CASSHDLDGYTF	TGTGCCAGCAGCCATGATTTAGATGGCTACACCTTC
TRBD1	TRBJ1-2	few	TRBV9	CASSEDPHRGGYGYTF	TGTGCCAGCAGCGAAGACCCCCACAGGGGAGGCTATGGCTACACCTTC
TRBD1	TRBJ2-2	.	TRBV7-9	CASSPPGQGMRTGELFF	TGTGCCAGCAGCCCCCCGGGACAGGGAATGAGGACCGGGGAGCTGTTTTTT
.	TRBJ1-5	many	TRBV6-2/TRBV6-3	CASSYSGEQPQHF	TGTGCCAGCAGTTACTCGGGGGAGCAGCCCCAGCATTTT
TRBD1	TRBJ2-7	.	TRBV7-8	CASSIQGAWAYEQYF	TGTGCCAGCAGTATCCAGGGGGCGTGGGCCTACGAGCAGTACTTC
TRBD2	TRBJ2-5	.	TRBV7-3	CASSPGTSLQETQYF	TGTGCCAGCAGCCCGGGGACTAGCCTCCAAGAGACCCAGTACTTC
.	TRBJ2-3	many	TRBV11-2	CASSRYGGQGTDTQYF	TGTGCCAGCAGCCGATATGGGGGGCAGGGGACAGATACGCAGTATTTT
.	TRBJ2-5	.	TRBV6-2/TRBV6-3	CASSFRREPAGETQYF	TGTGCCAGCAGTTTTCGGAGAGAACCCGCAGGGGAGACCCAGTACTTC
.	TRBJ1-5	few	TRBV6-2/TRBV6-3	CASSFGGGGNQPQHF	TGTGCCAGCAGTTTCGGGGGCGGAGGCAATCAGCCCCAGCATTTT
.	TRBJ2-7	few	TRBV9	CASSATMSSYEQYF	TGTGCCAGCAGCGCTACAATGAGCTCCTACGAGCAGTACTTC
.	TRBJ1-1	few	TRBV11-2	CASSLRGGETEAFF	TGTGCCAGCAGCTTACGGGGGGGAGAGACTGAAGCTTTCTTT
.	TRBJ2-5	many	TRBV7-3	CASSTVAQETQYF	TGTGCCAGCAGCACCGTGGCTCAAGAGACCCAGTACTTC
.	TRBJ1-6	few	TRBV7-6	CASGGESYNSPLHF	TGTGCCAGCGGAGGGGAATCCTATAATTCACCCCTCCACTTT
.	TRBJ1-4	.	TRBV5-1	CASSLDGGGATNEKLFF	TGCGCCAGCAGCTTGGATGGAGGGGGTGCAACTAATGAAAAACTGTTTTTT
TRBD1	TRBJ2-2	many	TRBV7-8	CASSPRTGVNTGELFF	TGTGCCAGCAGCCCAAGGACAGGTGTGAACACCGGGGAGCTGTTTTTT
.	TRBJ1-1	.	TRBV2	CASSEKTSGQLGAFF	TGTGCCAGCAGTGAAAAAACCAGCGGACAGCTTGGAGCTTTCTTT
.	TRBJ2-5	.	TRBV6-1	CASSGLRPGSRGETQYF	TGTGCCAGCAGTGGCCTCAGACCGGGATCCCGAGGAGAGACCCAGTACTTC
TRBD1	TRBJ2-7	few	TRBV27	CASSWGQLSYEQYF	TGTGCCAGCAGCTGGGGACAGCTCTCCTACGAGCAGTACTTC
.	TRBJ2-7	.	TRBV7-3	CASSLNTGSSEQYF	TGTGCCAGCAGCTTAAATACAGGGTCTAGCGAGCAGTACTTC
.	TRBJ1-5	.	TRBV29-1	CSVGGMNNQPQHF	TGCAGCGTTGGGGGGATGAACAATCAGCCCCAGCATTTT
.	TRBJ1-1	many	TRBV7-2	CASSLVTEAFF	TGTGCCAGCAGCTTGGTGACTGAAGCTTTCTTT
.	TRBJ1-3	few	TRBV12-5	CASKTAGNTIYF	TGTGCTAGTAAGACAGCCGGAAACACCATATATTTT
TRBD2	TRBJ2-7	few	TRBV6-2/TRBV6-3	CASSHHPVAGPYEQYF	TGTGCCAGCAGTCACCACCCGGTAGCGGGTCCCTACGAGCAGTACTTC
TRBD2	TRBJ2-7	few	TRBV12-3/TRBV12-4	CASSRGLAGYEQYF	TGTGCCAGCAGCCGCGGACTAGCGGGGTACGAGCAGTACTTC
.	TRBJ2-1	.	TRBV4-1	CASSQDATGAHNEQFF	TGCGCCAGCAGCCAAGATGCCACGGGGGCTCACAATGAGCAGTTCTTC
TRBD1	TRBJ2-5	few	TRBV20-1	CSAIEGASGQETQYF	TGCAGTGCTATAGAGGGGGCCTCCGGCCAAGAGACCCAGTACTTC
.	TRBJ2-3	.	TRBV7-9	CASSLGFLGTDTQYF	TGTGCTAGCAGCTTAGGTTTTTTGGGCACAGATACGCAGTATTTT
TRBD1	TRBJ2-7	few	TRBV7-9	CASRHRGLGDEQYF	TGTGCCAGCAGGCACAGGGGGCTAGGGGACGAGCAGTACTTC
TRBD2	TRBJ2-5	.	TRBV7-3	CASSGQAGTQETQYF	TGTGCCAGCAGCGGACAAGCGGGGACTCAAGAGACCCAGTACTTC
.	TRBJ1-6	few	TRBV2	CASSFRDGNSPLHF	TGTGCCAGCAGTTTCCGGGACGGAAATTCACCCCTCCACTTT
TRBD1	TRBJ2-5	.	TRBV5-1	CASSFRATGQGQETQYF	TGCGCCAGCAGCTTCCGGGCGACAGGACAGGGCCAAGAGACCCAGTACTTC
.	TRBJ1-1	once	TRBV6-2/TRBV6-3	CASSKTLNTEAFF	TGTGCCAGCAGTAAAACATTGAACACTGAAGCTTTCTTT
.	TRBJ2-3	.	TRBV5-1	CASRIGGDPPGDTQYF	TGCGCCAGCAGGATCGGAGGGGACCCCCCAGGAGATACGCAGTATTTT
.	TRBJ1-1	many	TRBV7-2	CASSSSGSNTEAFF	TGTGCCAGCAGCTCTAGCGGGAGTAACACTGAAGCTTTCTTT
.	TRBJ2-6	many	TRBV7-8	CASSLGRGLGANVLTF	TGTGCCAGCAGCTTAGGGAGGGGGCTTGGGGCCAACGTCCTGACTTTC
.	TRBJ2-1	.	TRBV29-1	CSAGGGNNEQFF	TGCAGCGCAGGAGGGGGAAACAATGAGCAGTTCTTC
TRBD1	TRBJ1-5	.	TRBV20-1	CSARQGSGNQPQHF	TGCAGTGCCCGACAGGGGTCGGGGAATCAGCCCCAGCATTTT
.	TRBJ1-5	.	TRBV7-2	CASSLVAPHGNQPQHF	TGTGCCAGCAGCTTAGTGGCTCCTCATGGCAATCAGCCCCAGCATTTT
.	TRBJ2-3	many	TRBV7-2	CASSLFHGSTDTQYF	TGTGCCAGCAGCCTATTCCACGGGAGCACAGATACGCAGTATTTT
TRBD1	TRBJ1-1	many	TRBV7-8	CASSLRGSLTGDSEAFF	TGTGCCAGCAGTCTTAGGGGTTCTTTAACAGGGGACAGTGAAGCTTTCTTT
.	TRBJ2-3	few	TRBV20-1	CSARDRSRFTDTQYF	TGCAGTGCTAGAGATCGGAGTCGATTCACAGATACGCAGTATTTT
.	TRBJ2-2	few	TRBV19	CASSIDLGGSTGELFF	TGTGCCAGTAGTATAGATCTTGGAGGGTCCACCGGGGAGCTGTTTTTT
.	TRBJ1-2	.	TRBV20-1	CSAPGPPTGNYGYTF	TGCAGTGCTCCAGGCCCCCCGACGGGAAACTATGGCTACACCTTC
.	TRBJ1-4	many	TRBV7-8	CASNRDGTNEKLFF	TGTGCCAGCAACCGGGACGGAACTAATGAAAAACTGTTTTTT
TRBD1	TRBJ1-2	few	TRBV29-1	CSATTQGGGYTF	TGCAGCGCCACAACCCAGGGGGGAGGCTACACCTTC
.	TRBJ2-1	.	TRBV7-3	CASSLSPGDEQFF	TGTGCCAGCAGCTTAAGCCCGGGCGATGAGCAGTTCTTC
.	TRBJ1-2	.	TRBV5-5	CASSLIRVLDYGYTF	TGTGCCAGCAGTCTGATCAGGGTGTTGGACTATGGCTACACCTTC
.	TRBJ1-1	.	TRBV19	CASNQGMAGTEAFF	TGTGCCAGTAACCAGGGGATGGCCGGTACTGAAGCTTTCTTT
.	TRBJ1-4	.	TRBV29-1	CSVPHGFNEKLFF	TGCAGCGTTCCACACGGGTTTAATGAAAAACTGTTTTTT
.	TRBJ2-1	few	TRBV7-2	CASSPGHGYNEQFF	TGTGCCAGCAGCCCCGGGCATGGCTACAATGAGCAGTTCTTC
.	TRBJ1-5	.	TRBV19	CASSIATGNQPQHF	TGTGCCAGTAGTATAGCCACGGGCAATCAGCCCCAGCATTTT
.	TRBJ2-3	.	TRBV20-1	CSARANQAETQYF	TGCAGTGCTAGAGCGAACCAAGCAGAAACGCAGTATTTT
TRBD2	TRBJ2-3	few	TRBV6-2/TRBV6-3	CASSWVAGVTDTQYF	TGTGCCAGCAGTTGGGTAGCGGGGGTCACAGATACGCAGTATTTT
.	TRBJ1-6	.	TRBV29-1	CSALSGGPNSPLHF	TGCAGCGCCCTAAGCGGTGGACCGAATTCACCCCTCCACTTT
.	TRBJ2-7	.	TRBV20-1	CSARILGDEQYF	TGCAGTGCTAGGATCTTAGGGGACGAGCAGTACTTC
TRBD2	TRBJ2-1	few	TRBV12-3/TRBV12-4	CASRLAGGNNEQFF	TGTGCCAGCAGACTAGCGGGGGGGAACAATGAGCAGTTCTTC
.	TRBJ1-2	once	TRBV7-9	CASSGQNPYGYTF	TGTGCCAGCAGCGGACAAAATCCCTATGGCTACACCTTC
TRBD1	TRBJ1-4	few	TRBV7-2	CASSLALDRGPNEKLFF	TGTGCCAGCAGCTTAGCCCTTGACAGGGGACCTAATGAAAAACTGTTTTTT